The rows below give T cell receptor beta chains drawn from one sample of a study of cytomegalovirus exposure and HLA in healthy donors. Here immunoSEQ multiplex PCR was the method, and the copy in TCRdb shows in-frame clones only, minus some. The sample holds 86,000 or so clones, roughly 83% seen once. The specimen sequenced was PBMCs. The receptors come from a woman aged 40-49 years in good health and CMV-seropositive. The CDR3 runs from the conserved cysteine through the conserved F or W. D genes are given only for firm matches. Not all rows give a size; the values are once, few, many and, for expanded clones, a class.

d_gene: TRBD1
j_gene: TRBJ1-1
abundance: NA
v_gene: TRBV30
CDR3nt: TGTGCCTGGAGGTTCCCTTACAGGGGGCAGAACACTGAAGCTTTCTTT
CDR3aa: CAWRFPYRGQNTEAFF

d_gene: NA
j_gene: TRBJ2-5
abundance: NA
v_gene: TRBV27
CDR3nt: TGTGCCAGCAGTCGGCAAGAGACCCAGTACTTC
CDR3aa: CASSRQETQYF

d_gene: NA
j_gene: TRBJ1-5
abundance: few
v_gene: TRBV7-9
CDR3nt: TGTGCCAGCAGCTTTGGACAGAGCAATCAGCCCCAGCATTTT
CDR3aa: CASSFGQSNQPQHF

d_gene: TRBD1
j_gene: TRBJ2-1
abundance: once
v_gene: TRBV11-2
CDR3nt: TGTGCCAGCAGCTCCCGGACAGGGGGGGATGAGCAGTTCTTC
CDR3aa: CASSSRTGGDEQFF

d_gene: TRBD1
j_gene: TRBJ1-2
abundance: NA
v_gene: TRBV4-3
CDR3nt: TGCGCCAGCAGCCAAGGACAGGGCTATGGCTACACCTTC
CDR3aa: CASSQGQGYGYTF

d_gene: NA
j_gene: TRBJ1-3
abundance: NA
v_gene: TRBV7-9
CDR3nt: TGTGCCAGCAGCCCTTCCTTTAGAAACACCATATATTTT
CDR3aa: CASSPSFRNTIYF

d_gene: TRBD1
j_gene: TRBJ2-2
abundance: NA
v_gene: TRBV19
CDR3nt: TGTGCCACCTGGGACAGGGGCCGTCGAGGGGAGCTGTTTTTT
CDR3aa: CATWDRGRRGELFF

d_gene: NA
j_gene: TRBJ2-1
abundance: few
v_gene: TRBV19
CDR3nt: TGTGCCTCTAAAATTCGGGGGTCCTCCTACAATGAGCAGTTCTTC
CDR3aa: CASKIRGSSYNEQFF

d_gene: NA
j_gene: TRBJ1-2
abundance: NA
v_gene: TRBV28
CDR3nt: TGTGCCAGCATCCCCCCAGGGACTAAAGGCTATGGCTACACCTTC
CDR3aa: CASIPPGTKGYGYTF

d_gene: NA
j_gene: TRBJ1-1
abundance: NA
v_gene: TRBV7-2
CDR3nt: TGTGCCAGCAGCCTCCTCGGGGGGAATGGTGAAGCTTTCTTT
CDR3aa: CASSLLGGNGEAFF

d_gene: TRBD1
j_gene: TRBJ1-4
abundance: NA
v_gene: TRBV5-1
CDR3nt: TGCGCCAGCAGCTTGGGGGACAGGGGTAATGAAAAACTGTTTTTT
CDR3aa: CASSLGDRGNEKLFF

d_gene: TRBD1
j_gene: TRBJ1-2
abundance: NA
v_gene: TRBV19
CDR3nt: TGTGCCAGTAGTACGGACAGGGGGCGAACGGGCTACACCTTC
CDR3aa: CASSTDRGRTGYTF

d_gene: NA
j_gene: TRBJ1-3
abundance: NA
v_gene: TRBV7-2
CDR3nt: TGTGCCAGCAGCTTAGCAGCCAGTAGCGGAAACACCATATATTTT
CDR3aa: CASSLAASSGNTIYF

d_gene: NA
j_gene: TRBJ1-1
abundance: NA
v_gene: TRBV7-2
CDR3nt: TGTGCCAGCAGCTCACAGGGTTCGAACACTGAAGCTTTCTTT
CDR3aa: CASSSQGSNTEAFF

d_gene: TRBD1
j_gene: TRBJ2-1
abundance: NA
v_gene: TRBV6-1
CDR3nt: TGTGCCAGCAGTGATCCCGGGACAGGATATCAAAATGAGCAGTTCTTC
CDR3aa: CASSDPGTGYQNEQFF

d_gene: TRBD2
j_gene: TRBJ2-3
abundance: few
v_gene: TRBV6-1
CDR3nt: TGTGCCAGCAGTGAGTGGGGCGGGAGGGTGGCAGATACGCAGTATTTT
CDR3aa: CASSEWGGRVADTQYF

d_gene: TRBD2
j_gene: TRBJ2-3
abundance: NA
v_gene: TRBV7-9
CDR3nt: TGTGCCAGCAGCTTAGCGGACACCGGAGCGGGAGGGAGCACAGATACGCAGTATTTT
CDR3aa: CASSLADTGAGGSTDTQYF

d_gene: NA
j_gene: TRBJ1-2
abundance: NA
v_gene: TRBV5-4
CDR3nt: TGTGCCAGCAGCCCGCGGTTGGAATATGGCTACACCTTC
CDR3aa: CASSPRLEYGYTF

d_gene: NA
j_gene: TRBJ1-2
abundance: once
v_gene: TRBV4-2
CDR3nt: TGTGCCAGCAGCCAAGGCACAGGGCGGAGTGGCTACACCTTC
CDR3aa: CASSQGTGRSGYTF